This T cell receptor (beta chain) was sequenced for a study of regulatory T cells in long-lasting Graves disease (dated by TCRdb to the early 2020s). For context, the study as a whole: Patients with newly diagnosed Graves' disease had been on antithyroid drugs for under 3 months. Patients with persistent Graves' disease were compared with patients with newly diagnosed Graves' disease using TCR sequencing and RNA sequencing of peripheral blood. The study was registered as a clinical trial and conducted in China. A total of roughly 35 samples underwent TCR sequencing: about 13 from persistent and roughly 20 from newly diagnosed Graves' disease patients.

From the germline V gene, CDR1 is SNHLY and CDR2 is FYNNEI. The germline ends are 18 bases apart after V is trimmed by 3 bases and J by 0 bases. Including the terminal cysteine and phenylalanine, the CDR3 comprises 19 residues. Only the CDR3 portion is preserved as DNA: 57 bases, with reading frame beginning at the first base. Explained via the paper, the time point label denotes: newly diagnosed GD, antithyroid drugs for less than 3 months. For both TCR sequencing and RNA sequencing, RNA was extracted from PBMCs using TRIzol. Graves' disease was diagnosed according to American Thyroid Association guidelines. The patients came from an endocrinology department in Xi'an, China. Each patient gave around 9 milliliters of peripheral blood, collected in an EDTA anticoagulant tube. Ficoll Paque Plus density gradient separation was used to isolate PBMCs, and no further T cell sorting was done. An Agilent 2100 Bioanalyzer and agarose gel were used to check RNA quality, while a NanoDrop 2000 measured RNA concentration.

The protocol used for the library was multiplex PCR. TCRdb shows the sequencer as Illumina HiSeq 4000. TCR beta libraries were built with iRepertoire HTBI primers and Arm-PCR amplification of CDR3 regions. Gel purification was performed on PCR products prior to sequencing. As for the original processing: Gene usage analysis of CDR3 amino acid clonotypes relied on the 60 to 65 TRBV and over 13 TRBJ segments identified across samples. Filtered high-quality paired reads were merged into contigs using COPE and FqMerger. BLAST was used to align contigs to IMGT TRBV, TRBD and TRBJ reference genes, with CDR3 defined following IMGT. Highly expanded clones were defined as clonotypes with a frequency above 0.1%. Repertoire diversity was measured by Shannon entropy, and V-J evenness by the Gini coefficient. A clonotype found in more than one individual was treated as public. TCRdb's own reprocessing of the public reads used fastp at Q25 and MiXCR and kept productive beta chains. Every entry covers one CDR3 protein and lists the most common genes and DNA from its rows. The V and J calls shown here were made by TCRdb, not taken from the authors' results. Here the sample has about 400,000 distinct CDR3 sequences; about 16% occur a single time. The ten most abundant clones make up 20% to 25% of the sample.

As for this clonotype: Its antigen remains unidentified. The record has no base qualities; no much larger clone is one base away.

On the study overall, not on this receptor specifically: The authors acknowledged the small sample size as a limitation that may reduce accuracy. Because the primary lesion, thyroid tissue, could not be accessed, the study looked at peripheral blood alone. TRBV28, TRBJ1-2 and TRBJ2-5 were preferentially used in persistent disease, while TRBV20-1 and TRBJ2-1 were favored in newly diagnosed disease. Persistent patients shared more public clonotypes among themselves (around 2,500) than newly diagnosed patients did (approximately 970). Sequencing and analysis were limited to the TCR beta chain. Persistent Graves' disease patients showed lower TCR Shannon entropy and fewer highly expanded clones than newly diagnosed patients, suggesting clonal expansion.

These data also formed part of another study, on T cells in Graves' hyperthyroidism and ophthalmopathy. Looking at the second paper: Graves' hyperthyroidism was defined as stable when no progression to ophthalmopathy occurred over 18 months of follow-up. The hyperthyroidism patients were between 18 and 65 years old and newly diagnosed, with a disease duration of less than 2 months. Patients with uncontrolled infections, other autoimmune diseases, pregnancy or lactation were excluded. Diagnoses relied on clinical symptoms, serum thyroxine and TRAb, thyroid ultrasound and orbital computed tomography. A first-round RT-PCR of the TCR CDR3 used the HTBI primer set with the Qiagen OneStep RT-PCR kit. Blood samples also contained most of the expanded thyroid clonotypes (frequency above 0.001), which suggests that blood repertoires may reflect thyroid immune responses. In cross-validation, a model built on a 13 V-J signature told ophthalmopathy apart from stable hyperthyroidism with approximately 90% sensitivity and around 84% specificity, and in testing the same model reached 80%/75%. In validation, progression to ophthalmopathy was predicted by the model with roughly 71% sensitivity and 72% to 80% specificity, a median of approximately 7.1 months before onset. A discovery cohort of 95 to 100 patients, fewer than 50 with Graves' ophthalmopathy and under 60 with stable Graves' hyperthyroidism, was used to find distinguishing TCR V-J signatures. Prospective prediction of ophthalmopathy was tested in an independent validation cohort of 18 to 20 hyperthyroidism patients and 15 to 17 patients who later progressed to ophthalmopathy. The 100 discovery patients were divided at random into training and test sets in a 7:3 ratio. In addition, the study compared T-cell repertoires in thyroid tissue and in blood from six Graves' hyperthyroidism patients. After sampling, hyperthyroidism patients received methimazole starting at 30 mg daily, and ophthalmopathy patients received high-dose intravenous methylprednisolone. A second multiplex PCR round built the libraries, followed by size selection and purification. The libraries were sequenced on an Illumina HiSeq2000 using paired-end 100 bp reads. Raw data were processed with SOAPnuke, discarding reads with adapters, uncalled bases, mean Phred below 15, or no exact constant-primer or identifier match. COPE v1.2.5 was used to merge high-quality paired reads, and clonotypes were defined as unique nucleotide sequences. Clonotypes were aligned to IMGT TRBV, TRBD and TRBJ reference segments using MiTCR v1.1. Analysis was restricted to V-J combinations with a frequency above 0.0001, which covered 98% to 99.2% of repertoires. A TCS score was defined as the ratio of F50 (clonal expansion) to E x V (chaos), with BLOSUM62-based TCRdist applied between CDR3 peptides within each V-J. Welch's t-statistics and random forest reduced just over 500 V-J features to fewer than 15, which were used in a naive Bayes classifier (R e1071). Sample size was not statistically predetermined, and blinding of investigators to group allocation was not performed. The paper describes TCR Vbeta CDR3 sequencing of 135 peripheral blood samples, made up of some 42 ophthalmopathy patients, approximately 76 hyperthyroidism patients and 17 progressor patients.

Specimen: peripheral blood mononuclear cells (PBMCs), collected at new diagnosis, from a patient treated with antithyroid drugs. The receptor was isolated from a woman aged 18 to 35 with Graves disease. Donor details come from another sample of the same person, matched by shared clones. This receptor chain uses TRBV2 and TRBJ2-6; too little of a D gene remains to name it. The CDR3 in this case is CASSDGRTLTFSGANVLTF. The base sequence is TGTGCCAGCAGTGACGGACGGACCTTAACCTTCTCTGGGGCCAACGTCCTGACTTTC.